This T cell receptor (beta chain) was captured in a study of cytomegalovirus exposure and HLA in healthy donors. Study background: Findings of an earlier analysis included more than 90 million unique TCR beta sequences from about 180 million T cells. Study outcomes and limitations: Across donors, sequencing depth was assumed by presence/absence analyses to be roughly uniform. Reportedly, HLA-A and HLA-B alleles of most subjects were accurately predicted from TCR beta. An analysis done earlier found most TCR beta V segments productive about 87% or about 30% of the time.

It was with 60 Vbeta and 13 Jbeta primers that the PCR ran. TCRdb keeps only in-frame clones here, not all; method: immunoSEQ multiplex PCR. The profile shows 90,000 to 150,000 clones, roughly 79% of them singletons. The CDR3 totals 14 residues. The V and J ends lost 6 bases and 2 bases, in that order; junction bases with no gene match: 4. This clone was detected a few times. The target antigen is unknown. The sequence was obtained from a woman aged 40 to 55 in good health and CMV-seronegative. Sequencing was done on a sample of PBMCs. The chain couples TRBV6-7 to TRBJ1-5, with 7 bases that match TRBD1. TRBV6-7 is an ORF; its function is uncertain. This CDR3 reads CASSQGQGNQPQHF. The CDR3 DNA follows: TGTGCCAGCAGCCAAGGACAGGGCAATCAGCCCCAGCATTTT.